Following are 14 T cell receptor beta chains from one sample sequenced in a study of cytomegalovirus exposure and HLA in healthy donors. 60 Vbeta and 13 Jbeta primers were used in PCR. This table comes from immunoSEQ multiplex PCR, and its TCRdb copy is limited to in-frame clones, with some not included. The sample records about 89,000 clones, about 80% being singletons. Specimen: PBMCs. All receptors come from a male donor in good health and CMV-seronegative.

The J gene is TRBJ2-1, the V gene TRBV7-2; maybe TRBD1 (6 bases). V gave up 5 bases and J gave up 4 bases, with 9 bases separating them. Germline lookup yields CDR1 SGHTA and CDR2 FQGNSA. The CDR3 has 13 amino acids. The CDR3 DNA reads TGTGCCAGCAGCATGGACAGTTACAATGAGCAGTTCTTC. Protein: CASSMDSYNEQFF.

The chain combines TRBV11-2 with TRBJ2-1, with 13 bases aligning to TRBD2. V lost 5 bases to trimming and J lost 9 bases; unmatched junction nucleotides: 10. This CDR3 spans 16 amino acids. Germline assignment: CDR1 SGHAT and CDR2 FQNNGV. The CDR3 loop reads CASSPQGLAGVGEQFF. The CDR3 bases are TGTGCCAGCAGCCCCCAAGGACTAGCGGGAGTTGGTGAGCAGTTCTTC.

The DNA for the CDR3 is TGTGCCAGCAGCTTACAGGGGAGTCAGCCCCAGCATTTT. Amino acids: CASSLQGSQPQHF. The chain joins TRBV5-6 to TRBJ1-5; 7 bases fit TRBD1. The CDR3 spans 13 residues. V lost 2 bases, J lost 6 bases, and 2 bases stayed unmatched. The germline gives CDR1 SGHDT, CDR2 YYEEEE.

The rearrangement uses TRBV7-9 and TRBJ1-4; a possible D gene is TRBD1 (6 bases). The CDR3 has 14 amino acids. Germline CDR1 and CDR2: SEHNR and FQNEAQ (reference sequence). V was cut by 3 bases and J by 7 bases, with 12 bases left in between. CDR3 coding DNA: TGTGCCAGCAGCTTCGGACAGACATCTGAAAAACTGTTTTTT. Translated: CASSFGQTSEKLFF. The full variable domain, completed using reference TRBV7-9 and TRBJ1-4, is DTGVSQNPRHKITKRGQNVTFRCDPISEHNRLYWYRQTLGQGPEFLTYFQNEAQLEKSRLLSDRFSAERPKGSFSTLEIQRTEQGDSAMYLCASSFGQTSEKLFFGSGTQLSVL.

The chain couples TRBV28 to TRBJ1-3; no definite D call. This CDR3 is 14 amino acids long. CDR1 is MDHEN and CDR2 is SYDVKM in the germline V gene. V was pared by 4 bases and J by 0 bases, with 7 bases between. CDR3 loop: CASSSGISGNTIYF. The CDR3, as DNA: TGTGCCAGCAGTTCCGGGATCTCTGGAAACACCATATATTTT.

This rearrangement joins TRBV5-4 to TRBJ1-1, with D possibly matching TRBD1 (6 bases). CDR3 length: 14 amino acids. With 4 bases removed from V and 4 bases from J, the gap between germline ends came to 14 bases. Germline V gene sequence: CDR1 SGHNT, CDR2 YYREEE (reference sequence). CDR3 protein: CASSATGFGTEAFF. The DNA for the CDR3 is TGTGCCAGCAGCGCTACAGGGTTCGGCACTGAAGCTTTCTTT.

A note on this clone: The sample has other DNA sequences that encode this CDR3 too. The chain uses TRBV28 and TRBJ1-5, with TRBD1 identical over 7 bases. J was trimmed by 3 bases and V by 8 bases; bases with no gene match: 7. The germline V gene encodes CDR1 MDHEN and CDR2 SYDVKM. This CDR3 contains 14 residues. CDR3 region: CASRTGTVNQPQHF. CDR3 bases: TGTGCCAGCCGGACCGGGACAGTCAATCAGCCCCAGCATTTT. Variable domain in full (rest from reference TRBV28 and TRBJ1-5): DVKVTQSSRYLVKRTGEKVFLECVQDMDHENMFWYRQDPGLGLRLIYFSYDVKMKEKGDIPEGYSVSREKKERFSLILESASTNQTSMYLCASRTGTVNQPQHFGDGTRLSIL.

This clone turned up a few times. V and J are TRBV6-5 and TRBJ1-6; 7 bases map to TRBD1. J gave up 7 bases and V 7 bases, and 7 bases lay outside the gene matches. This CDR3 has 14 amino acids. The V gene's germline CDR1 is MNHEY and CDR2 SVGAGI. The CDR3 bases are TGTGCCAGCAAAATACAGGGGTTAAATTCACCCCTCCACTTT. Translating gives CASKIQGLNSPLHF.

The gene calls are TRBV7-6 and TRBJ1-1, with D perhaps TRBD1 (5 bases). CDR3 length: 17 amino acids. V was trimmed by 4 bases and J by 4 bases, leaving 22 bases between them. Germline V gives CDR1 SGHVS, CDR2 FNYEAQ. The CDR3: CASSSISGALEGTEAFF. The CDR3 DNA sequence: TGTGCCAGCAGCTCCATATCCGGGGCCCTGGAGGGCACTGAAGCTTTCTTT.

This chain joins TRBV29-1 and TRBJ2-1; 10 bases line up with TRBD1. CDR3 length equals 16 residues. Germline CDR1 is SQVTM and CDR2 is ANQGSEA. With V trimmed by 4 bases and J by 7 bases, 13 bases remained unmatched. CDR3 DNA sequence: TGCAGCGTTGTCGGGACAGGGGAATCGTTGGAAAATGAGCAGTTCTTC. Its protein is CSVVGTGESLENEQFF.

The rearrangement joins TRBV7-8 to TRBJ2-7; 10 nucleotides match TRBD2. Germline trimming cut 2 bases from V and 6 bases from J; bases unmatched to any gene: 10. CDR3 size: 16 residues. The germline V gene has CDR1 SGHVS and CDR2 FQNEAQ. This CDR3 reads CASSLIGLAGVGEQYF. The CDR3 DNA sequence: TGTGCCAGCAGCTTAATCGGGCTAGCGGGAGTGGGCGAGCAGTACTTC.

The V call is TRBV29-1, the J call TRBJ2-5; D might be TRBD2 (6 bases). Judging by the DNA end, TRBJ2-7 fits better; the J call may be wrong. Germline assignment: CDR1 SQVTM and CDR2 ANQGSEA. The CDR3 has 12 amino acids. This chain's CDR3 is CSVEIGGGEQYF. The CDR3 DNA reads as TGCAGCGTTGAAATTGGGGGAGGCGAGCAGTACTTC.

The J gene is TRBJ1-4, the V gene TRBV2; 9 bases align to TRBD1. Germline V gene lookup returns CDR1 SNHLY and CDR2 FYNNEI. The length of the CDR3 is 16 residues. V gave up 6 bases and J gave up 7 bases; unmatched junction bases: 12. The DNA for the CDR3 is TGTGCCAGCAGGAAGGACAGGGGTGCGGGAGGTGAAAAACTGTTTTTT. It yields the protein CASRKDRGAGGEKLFF.

The table lists this clone with a few counts. The rearrangement links TRBV7-8 to TRBJ2-7, with D possibly being TRBD1 (5 bases). Germline V gene lookup returns CDR1 SGHVS and CDR2 FQNEAQ. Trimming stripped 1 base from V and 5 bases from J, with 9 bases between. The CDR3 extends over 13 amino acids. The CDR3 DNA sequence: TGTGCCAGCAGCTTAGGTGGACATGACGAGCAGTACTTC. It encodes CASSLGGHDEQYF.